The next 12 T cell receptor beta chains were all read from a single sample in a study of CD4 and CD8 cells across lung adenocarcinoma regions. MiXCR was run by TCRdb on the PCR reads, yielding one entry per CDR3 protein. The sample yields about 10,000 distinct CDR3 sequences, around half seen once. The sequenced sample was CD8+ T cells from the margin of a lung tumor. These receptor sequences come from a male donor with lung adenocarcinoma. The CD4 and CD8 labels of this study may be unreliable.

This clonotype was counted only a few times. This rearrangement joins TRBV15 to TRBJ1-1; D is ambiguous. V was shortened by 3 bases and J by 5 bases, with 13 bases between the two germline ends. Germline V CDR1 and CDR2: LNHNV, YYDKDF (reference sequence). The CDR3 extends over 14 amino acids. The CDR3 loop is CATSRGLSATEAFF. The CDR3 bases are TGTGCCACCAGCAGGGGGTTGTCAGCGACTGAAGCTTTCTTT. Using reference TRBV15 and TRBJ1-1 for the parts outside the CDR3, the full variable domain is DAMVIQNPRYQVTQFGKPVTLSCSQTLNHNVMYWYQQKSSQAPKLLFHYYDKDFNNEADTPDNFQSRRPNTSFCFLDIRSPGLGDTAMYLCATSRGLSATEAFFGQGTRLTVV.

Remarks on this clonotype: One junction end disagrees with the germline gene, perhaps due to a read error. The chain couples TRBV7-2 to TRBJ2-3; the D call may be TRBD1 or TRBD2 (6 bases each). In germline, CDR1 is SGHTA, CDR2 FQGNSA. CDR3 length: 14 amino acids. In DNA form, the CDR3 reads TGTGCGGGGCTCGGGGGCCGTCGCCAAGATACCCAGTATTTT. Translated: CAGLGGRRQDTQYF.

The chain links TRBV7-9 to TRBJ2-5; 8 nucleotides agree with TRBD2. The CDR3 loop spans 14 amino acids. V lost 4 bases and J lost 5; bases outside the gene matches: 6. From germline, CDR1 is SEHNR and CDR2 FQNEAQ (reference sequence). CDR3 loop: CASSSAGGWETQYF. The CDR3 DNA reads TGTGCCAGCAGCTCCGCGGGGGGCTGGGAGACCCAGTACTTC.

This chain uses TRBV6-1 with TRBJ2-1; D not resolved. Germline V lookup: CDR1 MNHNS, CDR2 SASEGT. The CDR3 loop spans 14 amino acids. Trimming pared 2 bases from V and 10 bases from J, leaving 15 bases between. The DNA of the CDR3 is TGTGCCAGCAGTGAAATTAGGGTCTCCTACGAGCAGTTCTTC. The encoded protein is CASSEIRVSYEQFF.

The chain combines TRBV6-1 with TRBJ2-4; 7 bases fit TRBD2. The length of the CDR3 is 14 residues. V shed 6 bases, J shed 1 base, and the junction held 3 bases outside the gene matches. Germline lookup yields CDR1 MNHNS and CDR2 SASEGT. CDR3 coding DNA: TGTGCCAGCAGGGGGGGGGGGGCCAAAAACATTCAGTACTTC. Translation: CASRGGGAKNIQYF.

This clonotype was recorded many times. The V call is TRBV7-2, the J call TRBJ2-1; perhaps TRBD2 as D (5 bases). The CDR3 is 14 amino acids. Germline CDR1 is SGHTA and CDR2 is FQGNSA. Trimming left V 5 bases short and J 4 bases short, with 12 bases between. The CDR3, as DNA: TGTGCCAGCAGCAAGGAGGCGCTGTACAATGAGCAGTTCTTC. Its translation: CASSKEALYNEQFF.

The chain links TRBV20-1 to TRBJ2-3; no firm D call. This CDR3 spans 13 amino acids. V shed 8 bases and J shed 6 bases, with 18 bases lying between them. Germline CDR1 DFQATT, CDR2 SNEGSKA (reference sequence). This CDR3 reads CSYLERTGDTQYF. The CDR3 DNA is TGCAGTTATTTAGAGAGGACGGGCGATACGCAGTATTTT.

By share of the sample, this clonotype is medium-sized. The chain couples TRBV11-3 to TRBJ2-5; unclear D gene. The V gene lost 2 bases and the J gene lost 7 bases, with 11 bases spanning the gap. The germline V gene encodes CDR1 SGHNT and CDR2 YENEEA. This CDR3 has 13 residues. The CDR3 DNA reads as TGTGCCAGCAGCTTAAACACTGAAGGGACCCAGTACTTC. As protein: CASSLNTEGTQYF. The full variable domain, its missing parts supplied by reference TRBV11-3 and TRBJ2-5, is EAGVVQSPRYKIIEKKQPVAFWCNPISGHNTLYWYLQNLGQGPELLIRYENEEAVDDSQLPKDRFSAERLKGVDSTLKIQPAELGDSAVYLCASSLNTEGTQYFGPGTRLLVL.

The table lists this clonotype with a few counts. The chain uses TRBV5-1 and TRBJ2-1; D possibly corresponds to TRBD2 (5 bases). Trimming shortened V by 4 bases and J by 8 bases, and 13 bases separated the two germline ends. Germline lookup yields CDR1 SGHRS and CDR2 YFSETQ. There are 13 residues in the CDR3. The CDR3 nucleotides read TGCGCCAGCAGCCAGGACGGGCGGGATGAGCAGTTCTTC. Its protein product is CASSQDGRDEQFF.

There are many counts of this clonotype. In DNA, the CDR3 is TGTGCCAGCAGGGACAGTTCCACAGATACGCAGTATTTT. Translated, it gives CASRDSSTDTQYF. The J gene is TRBJ2-3, the V gene TRBV7-9, with D tentatively TRBD1 (6 bases). Trimming took off 6 bases at V and 2 bases at J, with 9 bases between the two ends. This CDR3 spans 13 amino acids. Germline V gene lookup returns CDR1 SEHNR and CDR2 FQNEAQ (reference sequence).

By proportion, this clonotype is medium-sized. This chain connects TRBV6-1 to TRBJ2-3, with D possibly TRBD2 on 6 matching bases. Trimming removed 8 bases at V and 4 bases at J, with 13 bases between. CDR1 is MNHNS, CDR2 SASEGT, per germline. The CDR3 extends over 13 amino acids. This chain's CDR3 is CASAKTRADTQYF. For the CDR3, the DNA is TGTGCCAGCGCTAAGACTAGAGCAGATACGCAGTATTTT.

The chain links TRBV27 to TRBJ2-3; D remains unclear. The CDR3 length is 15 residues. CDR1 and CDR2 from the germline V gene are MNHEY and SMNVEV (reference sequence). Trimming took 3 bases from V and 2 from J, leaving 12 bases between them. The CDR3 DNA is TGTGCCAGCAGTTTTGATGGGATTAACACAGATACGCAGTATTTT. It translates to CASSFDGINTDTQYF.